The present entry profiles one T cell receptor beta chain with its context. Antigen: not known. This entry is derived from a study of cytomegalovirus exposure and HLA in healthy donors. Regarding the study as a whole: Cytomegalovirus association was listed for 164 TCR beta chains. The tendency of first-cohort TCR clusters to co-occur in the roughly 130 validation repertoires was the finding of a later analysis. A few of the chains that were CMV-associated were confirmed in vitro to be specific for CMV antigens.

The CDR3 contains 13 residues. CDR1 SGHAT and CDR2 FQDESV come from the germline V gene (reference sequence). The V and J ends lost 0 bases and 9 bases respectively, with 12 bases between them. Some clones are missing from TCRdb's copy, which holds only in-frame ones; the method was immunoSEQ multiplex PCR. The data show about 130,000 clones, roughly 95% seen once. Sequenced sample: PBMCs. The J gene is TRBJ2-7, the V gene TRBV11-1; TRBD2 might be the D (6 bases). The source is a man aged 18-30 years in good health and CMV-seronegative. The CDR3 sequence: CASSLAGLRGQYF. The CDR3 region has the DNA TGTGCCAGCAGCTTAGCCGGGCTGCGGGGGCAGTACTTC.